Listed here are 26 T cell receptor beta chains from one sample, sequenced in a study of identical twins' blood T cells. TCRdb re-called the 5' RACE reads with MiXCR, one entry per CDR3 protein. The sample lists around 380,000 distinct CDR3 sequences; over 25% were seen once. The sequenced sample consisted of PBMCs. The receptor set was obtained from a woman between 18 and 50 years old in good health.

The chain couples TRBV7-9 to TRBJ2-2, with 9 bases aligning to TRBD2. Germline V gene lookup returns CDR1 SEHNR and CDR2 FQNEAQ (reference sequence). This CDR3 has 17 amino acids. Trimming at V came to 2 bases and at J to 1 base, leaving 5 bases not matched to a gene. The CDR3 loop reads CASSLLAGPLNTGELFF. The DNA of the CDR3 is TGTGCCAGCAGCTTACTAGCGGGACCTCTGAACACCGGGGAGCTGTTTTTT.

V is TRBV29-1 and J is TRBJ2-2, with a tentative D call TRBD1 (5 bases). From germline, CDR1 is SQVTM and CDR2 ANQGSEA. V lost 5 bases and J lost 5, with 15 bases in between. The CDR3 is 14 residues long. Here the CDR3 DNA reads TGCAGCGTTTTCGACAGACGGAGTACCGGGGAGCTGTTTTTT. Protein: CSVFDRRSTGELFF.

This clonotype has only a few counts. The chain uses TRBV4-3 and TRBJ1-4; 8 nucleotides match TRBD1. Germline lookup yields CDR1 LGHNA and CDR2 YSLEER. The J segment lost 4 bases and the V segment lost 4 bases, leaving 11 bases of the junction unmatched. The CDR3 sequence is 17 residues long. The CDR3 reads CASSRVLGQEDNEKLFF. The CDR3 coding sequence is TGCGCCAGCAGCCGAGTCCTGGGACAGGAAGATAATGAAAAACTGTTTTTT.

The sample holds a few counts of this clonotype. This sequence joins TRBV20-1 and TRBJ2-7; TRBD2 matches 14 bases. J gave up 2 bases and V 0 bases, and 9 bases lay outside the gene matches. Germline V CDR1 and CDR2: DFQATT, SNEGSKA (reference sequence). The CDR3 loop spans 18 amino acids. The CDR3 protein is CSAREQVGLAGGTYEQYF. In DNA form, the CDR3 reads TGCAGTGCTAGAGAACAGGTCGGACTAGCGGGAGGTACCTACGAGCAGTACTTC.

About this clonotype itself: This may come from a read error, since a much larger clone is one base off. J is TRBJ2-3 and V is TRBV14, with a tentative D call TRBD1 (6 bases). The CDR3 is made up of 13 amino acids. Germline V lookup: CDR1 SGHDN, CDR2 FVKESK. The CDR3 reads CAGSQGQTDTQYF. CDR3 bases: TGTGCCGGCAGCCAGGGGCAAACAGATACGCAGTATTTT. The whole variable domain, filled in from reference TRBV14 and TRBJ2-3, reads EAGVTQFPSHSVIEKGQTVTLRCDPISGHDNLYWYRRVMGKEIKFLLHFVKESKQDESGMPNNRFLAERTGGTYSTLKVQPAELEDSGVYFCAGSQGQTDTQYFGPGTRLTVL.

This clonotype was seen a handful of times. The chain links TRBV6-6 to TRBJ1-2, with D unresolved. The germline V and J ends were trimmed by 8 bases and 0 bases, with 10 bases remaining between them. Germline V lookup: CDR1 MNHNY, CDR2 SVGAGI (reference sequence). There are 13 residues in the CDR3. The CDR3 nucleotides are TGTGCCAGCCGGGTTGGGCCTAACTATGGCTACACCTTC. It is translated as CASRVGPNYGYTF.

This chain links TRBV4-2 with TRBJ2-1; D might be TRBD1 or TRBD2, each matching 5 bases. Trimming pared 0 bases from V and 3 bases from J, leaving 15 bases between. Germline loops: CDR1 LGHNA, CDR2 YNFKEQ. The CDR3 spans 17 residues. This chain's CDR3 is CASSQEGRNPIYNEQFF. DNA of the CDR3: TGTGCCAGCAGCCAAGAGGGACGAAATCCCATCTACAATGAGCAGTTCTTC.

This clonotype has just a few counts. V gene TRBV7-9 combines with J gene TRBJ2-3; D remains unclear. This CDR3 region has 13 residues. V shed 5 bases and J shed 0 bases, with 6 bases lying between them. Germline lookup yields CDR1 SEHNR and CDR2 FQNEAQ (reference sequence). The CDR3 here is CASSNPSTDTQYF. CDR3 sequence (DNA): TGTGCCAGCAGCAATCCCAGCACAGATACGCAGTATTTT.

This clonotype was counted a few times. The chain combines TRBV29-1 with TRBJ1-2; D is uncertain. Germline-derived CDR1 and CDR2 are SQVTM and ANQGSEA. This CDR3 is 13 amino acids long. The V and J ends lost 0 bases and 3 bases respectively, with 8 bases between them. The CDR3 region is CSVEDRQDYGYTF. In DNA form, the CDR3 reads TGCAGCGTTGAAGACCGGCAGGACTATGGCTACACCTTC.

This clonotype showed up many times. The rearrangement links TRBV7-6 to TRBJ2-2, with no clear D. This CDR3 contains 15 residues. Trimming removed 1 base from V and 1 base from J, with 7 bases in between. Germline V gene sequence: CDR1 SGHVS, CDR2 FNYEAQ. CDR3 loop: CASSLGTMNTGELFF. In DNA, the CDR3 is TGTGCCAGCAGCTTAGGTACTATGAACACCGGGGAGCTGTTTTTT.

This clonotype turned up a few times. This chain uses TRBV2 with TRBJ1-2; the match to TRBD1 covers 10 bases. Trimming at V came to 2 bases and at J to 4 bases, leaving 1 base not matched to a gene. The germline V gene has CDR1 SNHLY and CDR2 FYNNEI. The CDR3 extends over 14 amino acids. The CDR3 DNA is TGTGCCAGCAGTGAATGGGACAGGGGCTATGGCTACACCTTC. Its protein is CASSEWDRGYGYTF.

The V call is TRBV5-6, the J call TRBJ1-6; D is unresolved. This CDR3 has 12 amino acids. CDR1 and CDR2 (germline): SGHDT, YYEEEE. The V and J ends lost 0 bases and 9 bases respectively, with 4 bases between them. CDR3 DNA sequence: TGTGCCAGCAGCTTGGCCCTTTCACCCCTCCACTTT. Translating gives CASSLALSPLHF.

As for this clonotype: Its ends do not fully match the called genes, so a read error is possible. V and J are TRBV12-5 and TRBJ2-1; D is unresolved. The CDR3 length is 13 residues. Per germline, CDR1 LGHNT and CDR2 FRNRAP. CDR3: CASGSRVYNDQFF. CDR3 DNA: TGTGCTAGTGGTTCGCGCGTTTATAATGATCAGTTCTTC.

The chain carries TRBV5-1 and TRBJ1-6; TRBD1 might be the D (5 bases). V lost 0 bases and J 6 bases, leaving 13 bases between the germline ends. The germline V gene has CDR1 SGHRS and CDR2 YFSETQ. The CDR3 totals 16 residues. The CDR3 region is CASSLGLLGGNSPLHF. CDR3 nucleotides: TGCGCCAGCAGCTTGGGCCTCCTGGGGGGTAATTCACCCCTCCACTTT.

The genes are TRBV12-3 or TRBV12-4 and TRBJ2-7; 12 nucleotides align to TRBD2. J was trimmed by 3 bases and V by 3 bases; bases with no gene match: 12. The CDR3 is 18 amino acids. CDR3 sequence reads: CASSFRSSGGALVYEQYF. The CDR3 DNA reads TGTGCCAGCAGTTTTCGGTCTAGCGGGGGGGCATTGGTCTACGAGCAGTACTTC.

This chain links TRBV29-1 with TRBJ2-4; either TRBD1 or TRBD2 may fit D (6 bases each). CDR1 and CDR2 (germline): SQVTM, ANQGSEA. Trimming cost V 7 bases and J 7 bases, with 17 bases left between them. This CDR3 has 13 residues. The CDR3 DNA reads as TGCAGCGCTGGGGGTAGGGGGAGGAACATTCAGTACTTC. The encoded protein is CSAGGRGRNIQYF.

J is TRBJ2-3 and V is TRBV2; a possible D gene is TRBD2 (7 bases). There are 14 residues in the CDR3. V lost 6 bases and J lost 6, with 16 bases in between. Germline V gene lookup returns CDR1 SNHLY and CDR2 FYNNEI. CDR3 in DNA: TGTGCCAGCAGCCTAGGGGGGGGTCTTGATACGCAGTATTTT. It translates to CASSLGGGLDTQYF.

This clonotype was observed a few times. The gene calls are TRBV7-9 and TRBJ2-4; D call uncertain. Between the trimmed V and J ends, which lost 1 base and 5 bases, there was a span of 9 bases. This CDR3 contains 14 residues. Germline V CDR1 and CDR2: SEHNR, FQNEAQ (reference sequence). The CDR3 sequence is CASSLGAAENIQYF. The CDR3 nucleotides are TGTGCCAGCAGCTTAGGCGCGGCAGAAAACATTCAGTACTTC. Full variable domain (remainder filled in from reference TRBV7-9 and TRBJ2-4): DTGVSQNPRHKITKRGQNVTFRCDPISEHNRLYWYRQTLGQGPEFLTYFQNEAQLEKSRLLSDRFSAERPKGSFSTLEIQRTEQGDSAMYLCASSLGAAENIQYFGAGTRLSVL.

This clonotype was recorded a few times. This sequence joins TRBV9 and TRBJ2-1; D possibly corresponds to TRBD2 (5 bases). There are 14 residues in the CDR3. V lost 4 bases and J 4 bases, leaving 12 bases between the germline ends. Germline-derived CDR1 and CDR2 are SGDLS and YYNGEE. The CDR3: CASSPMRTYNEQFF. The CDR3 DNA follows: TGTGCCAGCAGCCCGATGCGGACTTACAATGAGCAGTTCTTC.

In its sample, this clonotype was seen a few times. The CDR3 nucleotides are TGCGCCAGCAGGGTTAGCGGGCTGGGGTCCAATGAGCAGTTCTTC. Translating gives CASRVSGLGSNEQFF. The chain is built from TRBV5-1 and TRBJ2-1, with 7 bases matching TRBD2. CDR1 is SGHRS, CDR2 YFSETQ, per germline. This CDR3 has 15 residues. The V and J ends lost 5 bases and 6 bases, in that order; junction bases with no gene match: 11.

J is TRBJ2-2 and V is TRBV12-3 or TRBV12-4; D not certain. The CDR3 runs to 12 residues. Deletions cut 6 bases from V and 6 bases from J, with 8 bases between. CDR3 sequence (DNA): TGTGCCAGCAGCTACGATTCCGGGGAGCTGTTTTTT. It encodes CASSYDSGELFF.

The chain combines TRBV5-1 with TRBJ1-1, with 9 bases lining up with TRBD1. Germline assignment: CDR1 SGHRS and CDR2 YFSETQ. J gave up 6 bases and V 4 bases, and 7 bases lay outside the gene matches. The CDR3 is 14 residues long. This CDR3 is CASSRTGDDAEAFF. DNA of the CDR3: TGCGCCAGCAGCAGGACAGGGGACGACGCTGAAGCTTTCTTT.

The genes are TRBV4-3 and TRBJ2-2; 9 bases line up with TRBD1. CDR3 length equals 15 residues. The germline gives CDR1 LGHNA, CDR2 YSLEER. Germline trimming cut 1 base from V and 5 bases from J; bases unmatched to any gene: 2. The CDR3 reads CASSQGTGVTGELFF. The CDR3 region has the DNA TGCGCCAGCAGCCAAGGGACAGGGGTTACCGGGGAGCTGTTTTTT.

The chain links TRBV15 to TRBJ2-1; 7 bases map to TRBD2. Germline lookup yields CDR1 LNHNV and CDR2 YYDKDF (reference sequence). This CDR3 is 15 amino acids long. V lost 3 bases and J lost 4; bases outside the gene matches: 6. The CDR3 here is CATSSGGGRYNEQFF. CDR3 sequence (DNA): TGTGCCACCAGCAGCGGCGGGGGACGTTACAATGAGCAGTTCTTC.

The chain carries TRBV29-1 and TRBJ2-1; 8 bases are shared with TRBD1. Germline loops: CDR1 SQVTM, CDR2 ANQGSEA. This CDR3 contains 12 residues. With V trimmed by 6 bases and J by 7 bases, 5 bases remained unmatched. Written as DNA, the CDR3 is TGCAGCGTCAGGGGGCCGTCGAATGAGCAGTTCTTC. Its translation: CSVRGPSNEQFF.

The V and J genes are TRBV29-1 and TRBJ2-2, with D perhaps matching TRBD2 (5 bases). From germline, CDR1 is SQVTM and CDR2 ANQGSEA. CDR3 length equals 13 residues. The CDR3 region is CSVNPGGTGELFF. The DNA of the CDR3 is TGCAGTGTTAACCCCGGAGGCACCGGGGAGCTGTTTTTT.